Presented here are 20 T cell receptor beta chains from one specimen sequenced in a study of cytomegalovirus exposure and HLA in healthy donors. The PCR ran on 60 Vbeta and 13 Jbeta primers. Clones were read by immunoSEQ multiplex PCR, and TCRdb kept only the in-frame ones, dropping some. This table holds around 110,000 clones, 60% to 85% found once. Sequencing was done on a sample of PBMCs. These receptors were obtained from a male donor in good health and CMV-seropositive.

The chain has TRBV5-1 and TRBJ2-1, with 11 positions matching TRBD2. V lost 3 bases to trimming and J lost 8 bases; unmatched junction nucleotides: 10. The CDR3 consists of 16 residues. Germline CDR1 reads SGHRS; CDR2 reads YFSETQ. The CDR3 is CASSSVAGGPQYEQFF. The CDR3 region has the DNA TGCGCCAGCAGCTCAGTAGCGGGGGGGCCGCAGTATGAGCAGTTCTTC.

CDR3 amino acids: CASRDNRGNQPQHF. CDR3 DNA sequence: TGTGCCAGCAGAGATAACAGGGGCAATCAGCCCCAGCATTTT. The rearrangement joins TRBV2 to TRBJ1-5; D is possibly TRBD1 (6 bases). The germline V gene encodes CDR1 SNHLY and CDR2 FYNNEI. V lost 6 bases to trimming and J lost 2 bases, with 11 bases between them. The CDR3 runs 14 residues.

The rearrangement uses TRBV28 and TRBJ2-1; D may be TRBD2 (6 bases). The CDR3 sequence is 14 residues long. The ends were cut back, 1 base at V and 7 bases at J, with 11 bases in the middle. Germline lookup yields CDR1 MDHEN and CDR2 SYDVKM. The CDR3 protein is CASSLLAGTNEQFF. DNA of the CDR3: TGTGCCAGCAGTTTATTGGCGGGAACGAATGAGCAGTTCTTC.

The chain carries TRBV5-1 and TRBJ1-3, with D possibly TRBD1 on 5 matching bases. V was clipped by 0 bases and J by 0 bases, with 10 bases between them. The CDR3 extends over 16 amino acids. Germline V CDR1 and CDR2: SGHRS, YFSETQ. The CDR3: CASSLEGSHSGNTIYF. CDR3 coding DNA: TGCGCCAGCAGCTTGGAGGGGTCCCACTCTGGAAACACCATATATTTT.

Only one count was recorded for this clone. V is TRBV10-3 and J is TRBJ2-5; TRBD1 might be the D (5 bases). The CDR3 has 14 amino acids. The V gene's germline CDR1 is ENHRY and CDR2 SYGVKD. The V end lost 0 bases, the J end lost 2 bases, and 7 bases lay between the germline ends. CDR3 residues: CAISESGPQETQYF. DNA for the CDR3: TGTGCCATCAGTGAGTCGGGGCCGCAAGAGACCCAGTACTTC.

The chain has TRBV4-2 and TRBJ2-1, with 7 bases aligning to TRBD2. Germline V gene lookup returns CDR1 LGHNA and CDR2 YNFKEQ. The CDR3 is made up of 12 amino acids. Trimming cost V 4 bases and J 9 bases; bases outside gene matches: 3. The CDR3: CASSLRGGEQFF. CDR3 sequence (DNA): TGTGCCAGCAGCCTACGCGGGGGTGAGCAGTTCTTC.

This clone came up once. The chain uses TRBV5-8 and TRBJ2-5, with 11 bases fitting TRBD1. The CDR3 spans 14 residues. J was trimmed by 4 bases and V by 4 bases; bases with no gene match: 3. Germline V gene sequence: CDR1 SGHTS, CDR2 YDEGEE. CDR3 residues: CASSTGTGGETQYF. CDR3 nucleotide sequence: TGTGCCAGCAGCACGGGGACAGGGGGAGAGACCCAGTACTTC.

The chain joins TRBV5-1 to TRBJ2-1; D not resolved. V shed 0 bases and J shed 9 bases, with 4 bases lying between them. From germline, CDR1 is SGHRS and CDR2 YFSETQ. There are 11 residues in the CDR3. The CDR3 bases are TGCGCCAGCAGCTTGGCGGTTGAGCAGTTCTTC. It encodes CASSLAVEQFF.

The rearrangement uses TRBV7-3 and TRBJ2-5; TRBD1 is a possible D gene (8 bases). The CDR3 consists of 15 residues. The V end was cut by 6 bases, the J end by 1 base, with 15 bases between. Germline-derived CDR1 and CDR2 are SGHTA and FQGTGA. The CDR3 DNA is TGTGCCAGCAGACCTACAGGGGGGGTCCAAGAGACCCAGTACTTC. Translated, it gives CASRPTGGVQETQYF.

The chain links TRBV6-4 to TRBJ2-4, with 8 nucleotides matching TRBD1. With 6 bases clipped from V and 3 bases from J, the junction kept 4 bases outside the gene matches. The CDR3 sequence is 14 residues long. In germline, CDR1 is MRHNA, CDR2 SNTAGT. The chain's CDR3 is CASSVTGDKNIQYF. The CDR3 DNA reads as TGTGCCAGCAGCGTGACAGGGGACAAAAACATTCAGTACTTC.

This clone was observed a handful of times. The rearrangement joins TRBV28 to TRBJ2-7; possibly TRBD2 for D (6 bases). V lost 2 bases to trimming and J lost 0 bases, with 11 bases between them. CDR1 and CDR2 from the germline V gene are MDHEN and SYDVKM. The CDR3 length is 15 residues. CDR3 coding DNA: TGTGCCAGCAGTTTAAGGGACTCCCCCTCCTACGAGCAGTACTTC. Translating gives CASSLRDSPSYEQYF.

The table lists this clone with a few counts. CDR3 DNA sequence: TGTGCCAGCAGTTCGTCTTACGGGGAGAATGAGCAGTTCTTC. Encoded protein: CASSSSYGENEQFF. This rearrangement joins TRBV5-8 to TRBJ2-1; tentatively, D is TRBD2 (5 bases). Germline CDR1 SGHTS, CDR2 YDEGEE. The CDR3 has 14 residues. Trimming stripped 5 bases from V and 7 bases from J, with 16 bases between.

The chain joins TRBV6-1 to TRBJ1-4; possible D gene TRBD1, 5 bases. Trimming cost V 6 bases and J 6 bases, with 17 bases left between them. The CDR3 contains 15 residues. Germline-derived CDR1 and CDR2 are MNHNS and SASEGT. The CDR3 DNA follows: TGTGCCAGCAGCCCCTTTCAGGGTGTGGATGAAAAACTGTTTTTT. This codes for CASSPFQGVDEKLFF.

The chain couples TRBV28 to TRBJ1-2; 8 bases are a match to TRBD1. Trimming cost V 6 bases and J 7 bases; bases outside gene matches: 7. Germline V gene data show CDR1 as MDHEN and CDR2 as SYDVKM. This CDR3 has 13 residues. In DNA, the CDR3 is TGTGCCAGCAGGAGGACAGGGCAAGGTGGCTACACCTTC. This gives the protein CASRRTGQGGYTF.

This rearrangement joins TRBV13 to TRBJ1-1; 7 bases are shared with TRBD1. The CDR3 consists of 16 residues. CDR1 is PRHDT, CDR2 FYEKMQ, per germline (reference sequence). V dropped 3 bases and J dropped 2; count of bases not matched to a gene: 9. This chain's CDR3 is CASSFLPGTANTEAFF. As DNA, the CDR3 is TGTGCCAGCAGCTTTTTGCCCGGGACAGCCAACACTGAAGCTTTCTTT.

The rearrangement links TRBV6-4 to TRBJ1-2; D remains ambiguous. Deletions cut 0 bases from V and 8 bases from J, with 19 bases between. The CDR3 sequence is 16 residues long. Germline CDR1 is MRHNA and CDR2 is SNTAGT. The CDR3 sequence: CASSDSYQWPYWGYTF. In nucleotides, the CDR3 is TGTGCCAGCAGTGACTCGTACCAGTGGCCATATTGGGGCTACACCTTC.

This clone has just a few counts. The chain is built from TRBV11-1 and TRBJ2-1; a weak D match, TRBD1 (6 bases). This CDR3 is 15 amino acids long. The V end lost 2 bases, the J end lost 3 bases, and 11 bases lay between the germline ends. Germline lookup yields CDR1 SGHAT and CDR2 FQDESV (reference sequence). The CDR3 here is CASSLSRGSYNEQFF. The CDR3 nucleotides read TGTGCCAGCAGCTTAAGCAGGGGAAGCTACAATGAGCAGTTCTTC.

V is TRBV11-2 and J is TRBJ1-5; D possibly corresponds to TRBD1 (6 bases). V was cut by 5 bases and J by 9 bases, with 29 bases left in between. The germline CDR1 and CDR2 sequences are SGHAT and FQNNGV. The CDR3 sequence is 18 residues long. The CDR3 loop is CASSPSRGGGRDMTPQHF. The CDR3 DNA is TGTGCCAGCAGCCCCAGTCGGGGCGGGGGGCGTGATATGACGCCCCAGCATTTT. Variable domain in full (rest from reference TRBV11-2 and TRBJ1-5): EAGVAQSPRYKIIEKRQSVAFWCNPISGHATLYWYQQILGQGPKLLIQFQNNGVVDDSQLPKDRFSAERLKGVDSTLKIQPAKLEDSAVYLCASSPSRGGGRDMTPQHFGDGTRLSIL.

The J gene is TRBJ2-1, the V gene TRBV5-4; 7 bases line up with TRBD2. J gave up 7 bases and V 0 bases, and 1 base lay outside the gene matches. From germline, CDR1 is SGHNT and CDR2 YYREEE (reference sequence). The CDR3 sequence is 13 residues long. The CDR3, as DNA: TGTGCCAGCAGCTTGGCGGGGGGAAATGAGCAGTTCTTC. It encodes CASSLAGGNEQFF.

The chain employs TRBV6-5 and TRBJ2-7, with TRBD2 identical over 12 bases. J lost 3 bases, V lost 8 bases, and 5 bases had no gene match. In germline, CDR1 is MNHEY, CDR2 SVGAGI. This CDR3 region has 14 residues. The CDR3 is CASGRTSGDYEQYF. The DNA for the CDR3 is TGTGCCAGCGGGAGGACTAGCGGGGACTACGAGCAGTACTTC.